This record concerns one T cell receptor beta chain sequence. It was with a sample-barcoded 5' primer and a J-beta primer mix that a second PCR of roughly 7 to 12 cycles was run. TCRdb re-called the 5' RACE reads with MiXCR, one entry per CDR3 protein. The sample shows 800,000 or so distinct CDR3 sequences, just under 25% of them seen only once. This record belongs to a study of blood T cells in healthy people across ages. There are 13 residues in the CDR3. Trimming cost V 8 bases and J 5 bases, with 15 bases left between them. The same specimen was also included in a second study, on T cells of mothers and their children.

Sequencing was done on a sample of blood. V usage is TRBV12-3 or TRBV12-4 and J usage is TRBJ2-5; perhaps D is TRBD1 or TRBD2 (5 bases each). This receptor was obtained from a boy younger than 18 in good health. This chain's CDR3 is CASGSGAGETQYF. DNA of the CDR3: TGTGCCAGCGGTTCCGGGGCAGGCGAGACCCAGTACTTC.